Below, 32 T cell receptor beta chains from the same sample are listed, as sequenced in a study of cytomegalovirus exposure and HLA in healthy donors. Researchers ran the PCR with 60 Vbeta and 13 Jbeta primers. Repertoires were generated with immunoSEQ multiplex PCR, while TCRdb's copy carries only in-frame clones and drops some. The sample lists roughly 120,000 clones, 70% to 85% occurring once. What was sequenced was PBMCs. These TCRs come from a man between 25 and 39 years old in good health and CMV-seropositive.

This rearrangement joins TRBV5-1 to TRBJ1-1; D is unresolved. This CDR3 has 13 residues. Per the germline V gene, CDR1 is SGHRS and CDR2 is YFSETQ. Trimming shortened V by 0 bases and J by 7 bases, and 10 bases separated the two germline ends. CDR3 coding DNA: TGCGCCAGCAGCTTGGATCTGGCAAATGAAGCTTTCTTT. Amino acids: CASSLDLANEAFF.

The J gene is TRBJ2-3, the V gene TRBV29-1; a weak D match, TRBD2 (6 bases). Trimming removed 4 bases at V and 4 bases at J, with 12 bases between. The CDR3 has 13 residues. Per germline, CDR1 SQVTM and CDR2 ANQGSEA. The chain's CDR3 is CSVAGDGSDTQYF. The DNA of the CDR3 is TGCAGCGTTGCGGGGGACGGATCAGATACGCAGTATTTT.

The CDR3 DNA is TGTGCCAGCAGCGCCGCGGACAGATTCCACTCTGGGGCCAACGTCCTGACTTTC. The encoded protein is CASSAADRFHSGANVLTF. The rearrangement uses TRBV7-9 and TRBJ2-6; D possibly corresponds to TRBD1 (6 bases). Germline V gene data show CDR1 as SEHNR and CDR2 as FQNEAQ (reference sequence). The CDR3 is 18 amino acids. V lost 5 bases and J 0 bases, leaving 17 bases between the germline ends.

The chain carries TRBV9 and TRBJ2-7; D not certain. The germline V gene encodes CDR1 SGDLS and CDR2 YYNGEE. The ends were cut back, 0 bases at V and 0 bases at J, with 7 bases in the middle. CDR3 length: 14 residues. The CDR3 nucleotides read TGTGCCAGCAGCGTAGGAACAGACTCCTACGAGCAGTACTTC. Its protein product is CASSVGTDSYEQYF.

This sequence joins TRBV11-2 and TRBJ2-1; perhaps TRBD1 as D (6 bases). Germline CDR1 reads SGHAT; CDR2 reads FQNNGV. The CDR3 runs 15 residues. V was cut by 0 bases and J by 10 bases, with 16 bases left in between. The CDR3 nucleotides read TGTGCCAGCAGCTTAGATTTGGCCATTGGGGGCGAGCAGTTCTTC. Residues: CASSLDLAIGGEQFF. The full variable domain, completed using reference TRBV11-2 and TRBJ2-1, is EAGVAQSPRYKIIEKRQSVAFWCNPISGHATLYWYQQILGQGPKLLIQFQNNGVVDDSQLPKDRFSAERLKGVDSTLKIQPAKLEDSAVYLCASSLDLAIGGEQFFGPGTRLTVL.

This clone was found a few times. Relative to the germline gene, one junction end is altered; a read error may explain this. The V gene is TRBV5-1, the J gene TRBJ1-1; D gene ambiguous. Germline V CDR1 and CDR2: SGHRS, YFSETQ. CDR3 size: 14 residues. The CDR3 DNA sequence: TGCGCAAGCAGGATGGCCGCAGAGAACACTGAAGCTTTCTTT. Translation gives CASRMAAENTEAFF.

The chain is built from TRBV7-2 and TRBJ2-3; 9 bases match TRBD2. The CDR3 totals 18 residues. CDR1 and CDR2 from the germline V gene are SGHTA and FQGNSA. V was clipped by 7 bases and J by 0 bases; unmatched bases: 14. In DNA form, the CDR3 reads TGTGCCAGCACGAGATGGGTTAGCGGGGGACCTAGCACAGATACGCAGTATTTT. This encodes CASTRWVSGGPSTDTQYF.

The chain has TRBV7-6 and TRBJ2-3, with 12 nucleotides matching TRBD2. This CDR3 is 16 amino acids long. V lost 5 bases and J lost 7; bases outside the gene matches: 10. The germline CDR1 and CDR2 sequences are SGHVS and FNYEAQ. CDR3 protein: CASSQPSGGAENTQYF. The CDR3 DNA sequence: TGTGCCAGCAGCCAACCTAGCGGGGGGGCCGAAAATACGCAGTATTTT.

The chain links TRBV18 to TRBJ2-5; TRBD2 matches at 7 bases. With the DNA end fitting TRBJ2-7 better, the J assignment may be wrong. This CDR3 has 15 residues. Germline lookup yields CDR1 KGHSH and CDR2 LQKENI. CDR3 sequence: CASSPLGVGRTEQYF. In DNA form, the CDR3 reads TGTGCCAGCTCACCACTGGGCGTCGGGAGGACCGAGCAGTACTTC.

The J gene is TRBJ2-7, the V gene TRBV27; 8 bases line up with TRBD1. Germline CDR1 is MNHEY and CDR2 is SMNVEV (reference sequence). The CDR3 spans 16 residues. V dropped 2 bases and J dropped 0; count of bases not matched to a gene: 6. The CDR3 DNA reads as TGTGCCAGCAGTTTAGCCACAGGGGGGCCCTCCTACGAGCAGTACTTC. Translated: CASSLATGGPSYEQYF.

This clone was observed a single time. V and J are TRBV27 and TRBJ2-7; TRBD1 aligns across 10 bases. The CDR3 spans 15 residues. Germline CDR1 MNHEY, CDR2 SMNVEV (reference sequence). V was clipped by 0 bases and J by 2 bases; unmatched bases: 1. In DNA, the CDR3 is TGTGCCAGCAGTTTATCCGGGACAGGGGCCTACGAGCAGTACTTC. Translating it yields CASSLSGTGAYEQYF.

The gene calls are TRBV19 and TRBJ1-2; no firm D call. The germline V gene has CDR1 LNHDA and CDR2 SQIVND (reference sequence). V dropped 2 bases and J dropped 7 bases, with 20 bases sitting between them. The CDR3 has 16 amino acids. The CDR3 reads CASSINQALPFGGYTF. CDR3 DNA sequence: TGTGCCAGTAGTATAAACCAGGCACTCCCCTTTGGTGGCTACACCTTC.

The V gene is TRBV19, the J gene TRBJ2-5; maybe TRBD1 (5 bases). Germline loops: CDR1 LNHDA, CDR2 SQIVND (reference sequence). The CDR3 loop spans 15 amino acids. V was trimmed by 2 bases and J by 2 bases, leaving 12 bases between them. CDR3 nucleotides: TGTGCCAGTAGTATACCGGGCAGGGAACAAGAGACCCAGTACTTC. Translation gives CASSIPGREQETQYF.

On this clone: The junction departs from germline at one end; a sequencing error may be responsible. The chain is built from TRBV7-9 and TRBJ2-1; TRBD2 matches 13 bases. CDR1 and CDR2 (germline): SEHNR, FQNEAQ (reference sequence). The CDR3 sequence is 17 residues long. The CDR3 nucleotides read TGTTCCAGCAGCTTCGTCCTGGGACTAGCGGGACACAATGAGCAGTTCTTC. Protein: CSSSFVLGLAGHNEQFF. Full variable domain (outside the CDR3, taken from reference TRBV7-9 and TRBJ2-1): DTGVSQNPRHKITKRGQNVTFRCDPISEHNRLYWYRQTLGQGPEFLTYFQNEAQLEKSRLLSDRFSAERPKGSFSTLEIQRTEQGDSAMYLCSSSFVLGLAGHNEQFFGPGTRLTVL.

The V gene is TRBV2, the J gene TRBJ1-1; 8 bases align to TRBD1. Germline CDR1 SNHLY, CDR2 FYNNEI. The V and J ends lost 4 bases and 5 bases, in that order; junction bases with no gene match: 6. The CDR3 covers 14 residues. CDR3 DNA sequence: TGTGCCAGCAGTGCCAGGGGGCCTAGGACTGAAGCTTTCTTT. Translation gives CASSARGPRTEAFF.

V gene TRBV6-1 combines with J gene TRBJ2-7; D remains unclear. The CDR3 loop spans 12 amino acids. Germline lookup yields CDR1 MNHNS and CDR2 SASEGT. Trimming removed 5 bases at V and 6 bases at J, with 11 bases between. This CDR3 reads CASSSESGEQYF. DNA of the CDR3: TGTGCCAGCAGTTCCGAGTCCGGCGAGCAGTACTTC.

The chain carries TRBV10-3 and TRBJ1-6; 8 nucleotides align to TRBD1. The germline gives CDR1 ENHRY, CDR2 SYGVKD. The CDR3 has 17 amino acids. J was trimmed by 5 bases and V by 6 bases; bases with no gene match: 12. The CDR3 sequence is CAISLTSRGQDNSPLHF. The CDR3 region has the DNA TGTGCCATCAGCTTAACCTCGAGGGGACAGGATAATTCACCCCTCCACTTT.

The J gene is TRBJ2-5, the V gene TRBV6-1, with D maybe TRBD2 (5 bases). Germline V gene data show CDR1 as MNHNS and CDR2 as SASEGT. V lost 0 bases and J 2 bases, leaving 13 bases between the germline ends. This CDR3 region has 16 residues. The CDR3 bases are TGTGCCAGCAGTGAAGCTCTGAGGACTCCTCAAGAGACCCAGTACTTC. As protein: CASSEALRTPQETQYF.

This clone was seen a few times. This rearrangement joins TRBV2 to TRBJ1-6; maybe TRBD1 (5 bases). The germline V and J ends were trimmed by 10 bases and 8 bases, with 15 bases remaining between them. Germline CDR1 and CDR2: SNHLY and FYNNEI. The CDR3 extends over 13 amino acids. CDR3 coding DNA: TGTGCCACCGGGGGGACCCGGGATTCACCCCTCCACTTT. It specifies CATGGTRDSPLHF.

The CDR3 bases are TGCGCCAGCAGCTTTGGGGACAGGTCCGATTACGAGCAGTACTTC. Its protein is CASSFGDRSDYEQYF. The chain links TRBV5-1 to TRBJ2-7, with 8 bases aligning to TRBD1. Germline V gives CDR1 SGHRS, CDR2 YFSETQ. The junction had 8 bases not matched to a gene; V was cut back by 2 bases and J by 4 bases. This CDR3 has 15 residues.

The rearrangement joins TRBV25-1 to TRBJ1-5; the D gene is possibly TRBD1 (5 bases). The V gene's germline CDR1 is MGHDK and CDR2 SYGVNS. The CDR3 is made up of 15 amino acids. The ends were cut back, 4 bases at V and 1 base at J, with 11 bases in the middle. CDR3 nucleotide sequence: TGTGCCAGCAGTGGGGGCAACAGCAGCAATCAGCCCCAGCATTTT. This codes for CASSGGNSSNQPQHF. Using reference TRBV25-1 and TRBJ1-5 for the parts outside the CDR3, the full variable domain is EADIYQTPRYLVIGTGKKITLECSQTMGHDKMYWYQQDPGMELHLIHYSYGVNSTEKGDLSSESTVSRIRTEHFPLTLESARPSHTSQYLCASSGGNSSNQPQHFGDGTRLSIL.

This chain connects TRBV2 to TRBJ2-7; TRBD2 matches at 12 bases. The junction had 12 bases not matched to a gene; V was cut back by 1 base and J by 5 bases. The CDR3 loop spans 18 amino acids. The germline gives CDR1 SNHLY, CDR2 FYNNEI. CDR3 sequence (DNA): TGTGCCAGCAGTGAAGTTTTGCTAGCGGGGGGGCCCCGGGACGAGCAGTACTTC. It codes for CASSEVLLAGGPRDEQYF.

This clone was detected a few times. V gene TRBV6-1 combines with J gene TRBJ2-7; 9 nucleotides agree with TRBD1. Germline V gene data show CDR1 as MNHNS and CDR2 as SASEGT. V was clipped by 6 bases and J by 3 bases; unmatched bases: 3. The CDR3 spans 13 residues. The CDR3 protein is CASRPGQGYEQYF. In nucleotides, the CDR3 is TGTGCCAGCAGACCGGGACAGGGCTACGAGCAGTACTTC.

CDR3 sequence reads: CASSQAAGRTTEAFF. The CDR3 bases are TGCGCCAGCAGCCAAGCGGCAGGCCGTACCACTGAAGCTTTCTTT. V is TRBV4-1 and J is TRBJ1-1; the D is unclear. This CDR3 spans 15 amino acids. V lost 1 base and J lost 4, with 13 bases in between. Germline loops: CDR1 MGHRA, CDR2 YSYEKL.

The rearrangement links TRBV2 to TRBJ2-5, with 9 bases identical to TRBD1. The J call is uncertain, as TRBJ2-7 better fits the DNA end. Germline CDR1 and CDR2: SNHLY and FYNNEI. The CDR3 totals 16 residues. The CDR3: CASVVGQGMSNNEQYF. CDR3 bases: TGTGCCAGCGTGGTTGGACAGGGGATGAGTAATAACGAGCAGTACTTC.

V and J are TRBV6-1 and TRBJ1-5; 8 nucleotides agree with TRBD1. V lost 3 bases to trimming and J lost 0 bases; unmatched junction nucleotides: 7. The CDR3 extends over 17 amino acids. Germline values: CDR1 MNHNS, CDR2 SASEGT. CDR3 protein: CASSDHRGAYSNQPQHF. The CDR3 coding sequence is TGTGCCAGCAGTGACCACAGGGGGGCCTATAGCAATCAGCCCCAGCATTTT.

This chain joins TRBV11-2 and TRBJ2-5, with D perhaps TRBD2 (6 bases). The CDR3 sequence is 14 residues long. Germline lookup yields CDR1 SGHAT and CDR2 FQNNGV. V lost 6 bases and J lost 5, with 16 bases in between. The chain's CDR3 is CASSLGGLVETQYF. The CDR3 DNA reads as TGTGCCAGCAGTTTGGGGGGTCTCGTCGAGACCCAGTACTTC. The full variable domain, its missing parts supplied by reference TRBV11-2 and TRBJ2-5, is EAGVAQSPRYKIIEKRQSVAFWCNPISGHATLYWYQQILGQGPKLLIQFQNNGVVDDSQLPKDRFSAERLKGVDSTLKIQPAKLEDSAVYLCASSLGGLVETQYFGPGTRLLVL.

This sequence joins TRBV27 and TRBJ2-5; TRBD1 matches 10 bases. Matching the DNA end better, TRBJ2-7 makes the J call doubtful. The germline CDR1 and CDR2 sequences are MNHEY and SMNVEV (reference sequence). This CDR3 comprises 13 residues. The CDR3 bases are TGTGCCAGCAGCGGGACAGGGGCCTACGAGCAGTACTTC. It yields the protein CASSGTGAYEQYF.

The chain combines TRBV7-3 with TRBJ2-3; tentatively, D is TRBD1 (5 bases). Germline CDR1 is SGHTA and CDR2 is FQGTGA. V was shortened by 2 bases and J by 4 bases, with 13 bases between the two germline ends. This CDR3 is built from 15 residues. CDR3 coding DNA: TGTGCCAGCAGCTTAGTCAGGGCAACGCCAGATACGCAGTATTTT. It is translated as CASSLVRATPDTQYF.

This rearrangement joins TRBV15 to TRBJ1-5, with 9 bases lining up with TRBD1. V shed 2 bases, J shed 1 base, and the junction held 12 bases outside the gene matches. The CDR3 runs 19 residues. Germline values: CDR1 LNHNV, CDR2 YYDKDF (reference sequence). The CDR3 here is CATSRKRGQGPISNQPQHF. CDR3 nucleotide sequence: TGTGCCACCAGCAGAAAAAGGGGACAGGGACCCATAAGCAATCAGCCCCAGCATTTT. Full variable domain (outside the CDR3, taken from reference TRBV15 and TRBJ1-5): DAMVIQNPRYQVTQFGKPVTLSCSQTLNHNVMYWYQQKSSQAPKLLFHYYDKDFNNEADTPDNFQSRRPNTSFCFLDIRSPGLGDTAMYLCATSRKRGQGPISNQPQHFGDGTRLSIL.

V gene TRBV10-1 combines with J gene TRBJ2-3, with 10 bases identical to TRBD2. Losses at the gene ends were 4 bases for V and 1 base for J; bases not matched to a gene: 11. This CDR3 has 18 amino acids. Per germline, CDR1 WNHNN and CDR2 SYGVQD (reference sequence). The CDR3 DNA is TGCGCCAGCAGTGTTGGAATAGCGGGGGGTGGTGGCACAGATACGCAGTATTTT. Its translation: CASSVGIAGGGGTDTQYF.

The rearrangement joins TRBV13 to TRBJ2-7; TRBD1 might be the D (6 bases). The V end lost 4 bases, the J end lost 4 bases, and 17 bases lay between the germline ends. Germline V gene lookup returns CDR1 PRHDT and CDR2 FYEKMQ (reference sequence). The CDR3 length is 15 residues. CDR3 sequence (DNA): TGTGCCAGCAGCTCCGAGGACAGAACCACTTACGAGCAGTACTTC. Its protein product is CASSSEDRTTYEQYF.